This record concerns one TCR beta chain sequence. Its antigen has not been determined. No much larger clone exists at a distance of one base, and base qualities are not known. This sample is drawn from a study of OX40 agonist ivuxolimab in advanced cancers. About the full investigation: Ivuxolimab was a fully human IgG2 agonistic monoclonal antibody targeting the costimulatory receptor OX40 (CD134). The point of sequencing TCRbeta in the periphery was to test whether ivuxolimab changed TCR sequence diversity and drove clonal T-cell expansion. Three dose-escalation patients achieved partial responses, one with hepatocellular carcinoma and two with cutaneous melanoma. Prior anti-PD-1, anti-PD-L1 or anti-CTLA-4 therapy was permitted, and checkpoint inhibitors had been received by less than 45% of dose-escalation patients. A male proportion of around 80% and a mean age of approximately 55 years, ranging from about 23 to 90, were recorded for the dose-escalation cohort. Intravenous ivuxolimab was administered to patients every 2 weeks at six dose levels: 0.01, 0.1, 0.3, 1.5, 3 and 10 mg/kg. Among the roughly 52 dose-escalation patients, some 19 had hepatocellular carcinoma, about 15 melanoma, 9 renal cell carcinoma and 9 head and neck cancer. The paper reports the monotherapy dose-escalation portion (N of about 52 patients) of the phase I ivuxolimab trial. Broader findings and caveats from the paper: Low levels of normalized T-cell clonal expansion were also seen in some patients who did not respond. On average, CD8+ T cells showed more expanded clones than CD4+ T cells after ivuxolimab. Partial responders in the 0.1-3.0 mg/kg groups had among the lowest normalized peripheral clonal expansion, especially among CD8+ T cells. The antigen specificity of the peripheral T cells that underwent clonal expansion was not determined. Clonal expansion of both CD4+ and CD8+ blood T cells was observed from baseline to week 6 at doses 0.1 to 3.0 mg/kg.

To sequence the TCRbeta CDR3 region, genomic DNA was isolated from the sorted cells. The immunoSEQ Assay was used to sequence the TCRbeta CDR3 regions. The table was pulled from immuneACCESS by TCRdb, which kept in-frame rearrangements only. Such tables lose some clones; where checked, under half of the loss comes from unresolved V genes, and the rest has no known cause. The sample includes 60,000 or so clones, with approximately 90% observed a single time. In total, the top ten clones hold around 20% of the sample. The trial excluded patients who had a history of autoimmune disease or who were on systemic immunosuppression. Peripheral blood for TCR sequencing was drawn from every dose cohort at baseline, at cycle 4 day 1 and at cycle 7 day 1. Samples came from an open-label, multicenter, first-in-human phase I dose-escalation trial of ivuxolimab. Adults with locally advanced or metastatic head and neck squamous cell, hepatocellular, melanoma or renal cell carcinoma were enrolled in the trial. CD4+ and CD8+ T cells were sorted separately from peripheral blood before TCR sequencing.

The germline V gene provides CDR1 SGHTA and CDR2 FQGNSA. Cut back by 8 bases and 0 bases, the V and J ends lie 11 bases apart. Spanning cysteine to phenylalanine, the CDR3 consists of 14 amino acids. Of the read, only the CDR3 DNA is kept; its 42 bases are in frame from base 1. This receptor was taken from an adult with an advanced solid tumor such as melanoma, head and neck, liver or kidney cancer. The V and J segments used are TRBV7-2 and TRBJ2-1; there is no confident call for the D gene. Source: CD4+ or CD8+ T cells sorted from blood, taken in a trial of the OX40 agonist ivuxolimab. The DNA sequence reads TGTGCCAGCGGGAACTCCATCTCCTACAATGAGCAGTTCTTC. Translated, it gives CASGNSISYNEQFF. With the rest looked up from the reference TRBV7-2 and TRBJ2-1 genes rather than sequenced, the full variable domain is GAGVSQSPSNKVTEKGKDVELRCDPISGHTALYWYRQSLGQGLEFLIYFQGNSAPDKSGLPSDRFSAERTGGSVSTLTIQRTQQEDSAVYLCASGNSISYNEQFFGPGTRLTVL.